This entry describes one T cell receptor beta chain. Its antigen remains unknown. The repertoire was sequenced with immunoSEQ multiplex PCR; TCRdb's copy has only in-frame clones and lacks some. The table lists hundreds of thousands of clones, roughly 90% of them singletons, with over 1.3% in the top ten. Losses at the gene ends were 8 bases for V and 1 base for J; bases not matched to a gene: 3. CDR1 and CDR2 (germline): LNHDA, SQIVND (reference sequence). The CDR3 is 13 residues long. This sample stems from a study of Ad26.COV2.S vaccination and SARS-CoV-2 variants. The study's findings and limits: Placebo recipients trailed vaccine recipients in spike-specific TCR breadth.

The treatment is: 15 to 20 received Ad26.COV2.S at low or high dose, single or two shots; about 5 received placebo; per-sample allocation not given. The study sampled participants on day 63 after the first vaccine or placebo injection. The gene calls are TRBV19 and TRBJ2-7; 9 bases line up with TRBD1. This clonotype was obtained from a person aged 18-65 years who received the Ad26.COV2.S COVID-19 vaccine or a placebo. The source was peripheral blood, collected in a trial of Ad26.COV2.S vaccine versus placebo. As DNA, the CDR3 is TGTGCCAGTTGGGGACAGGGATCCTACGAGCAGTACTTC. Amino acids: CASWGQGSYEQYF.